This T cell receptor beta chain came from a study of T-cell memory formation after mild COVID-19. The overall study: In these data, TCR clusters were largely donor specific. Findings and caveats of the study: Later expanders leaned CD4+, whereas clones that contracted between day 15 and 85 were balanced CD4/CD8. Contracting CD4+ clones lay largely in CM and EM, with CD8+ ones residing in EMRA.

This clonotype came up a few times. Its target is not known. After 5'RACE with constant-segment primers, TCR alpha and TCR beta cDNA libraries carrying sample barcodes and UMIs were obtained. TCRdb re-analysed the 5' RACE reads in MiXCR, keeping a single row per CDR3 protein. The table records about 250,000 distinct CDR3 sequences, less than 20% of them present only once. The CDR3 consists of 14 residues. Trimming removed 6 bases from V and 2 bases from J, with 14 bases in between. The germline gives CDR1 DFQATT, CDR2 SNEGSKA (reference sequence). The receptor was isolated from an adult woman who had mild COVID-19 (a few samples of this study predate the infection). Cell type and time point are not known. The chain has TRBV20-1 and TRBJ1-5, with D perhaps matching TRBD1 (5 bases). The source material was PBMCs or a T cell subset sorted from them (not recorded which). The CDR3 DNA reads as TGCAGTGCCGCGGGGGGTTCGGGCAATCAGCCCCAGCATTTT. Protein product: CSAAGGSGNQPQHF.